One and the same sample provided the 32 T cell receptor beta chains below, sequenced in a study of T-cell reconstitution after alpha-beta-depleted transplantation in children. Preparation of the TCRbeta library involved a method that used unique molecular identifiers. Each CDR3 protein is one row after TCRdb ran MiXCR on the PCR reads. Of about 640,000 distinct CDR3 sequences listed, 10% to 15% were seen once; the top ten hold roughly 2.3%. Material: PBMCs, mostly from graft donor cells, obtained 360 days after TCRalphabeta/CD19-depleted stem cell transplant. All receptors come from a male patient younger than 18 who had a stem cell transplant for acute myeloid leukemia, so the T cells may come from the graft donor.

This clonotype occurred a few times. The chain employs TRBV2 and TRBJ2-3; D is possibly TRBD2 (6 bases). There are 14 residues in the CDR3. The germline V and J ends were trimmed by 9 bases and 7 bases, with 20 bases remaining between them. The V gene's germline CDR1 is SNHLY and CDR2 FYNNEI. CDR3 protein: CASLRDSLFNTQYF. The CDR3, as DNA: TGTGCCAGTCTTCGGGACTCCTTGTTTAATACGCAGTATTTT.

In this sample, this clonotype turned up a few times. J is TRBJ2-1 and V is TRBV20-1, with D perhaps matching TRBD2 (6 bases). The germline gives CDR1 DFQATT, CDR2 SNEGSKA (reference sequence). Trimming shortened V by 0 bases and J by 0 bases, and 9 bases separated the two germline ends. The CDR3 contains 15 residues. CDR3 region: CSARDLGLSYNEQFF. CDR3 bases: TGCAGTGCTAGAGATCTGGGACTCTCCTACAATGAGCAGTTCTTC.

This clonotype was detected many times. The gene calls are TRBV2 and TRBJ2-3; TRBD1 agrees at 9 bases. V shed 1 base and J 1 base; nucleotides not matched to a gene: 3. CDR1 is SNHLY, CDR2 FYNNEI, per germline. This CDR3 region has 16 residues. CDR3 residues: CASSEETGGGTDTQYF. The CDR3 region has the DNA TGTGCCAGCAGTGAAGAAACAGGGGGCGGCACAGATACGCAGTATTTT.

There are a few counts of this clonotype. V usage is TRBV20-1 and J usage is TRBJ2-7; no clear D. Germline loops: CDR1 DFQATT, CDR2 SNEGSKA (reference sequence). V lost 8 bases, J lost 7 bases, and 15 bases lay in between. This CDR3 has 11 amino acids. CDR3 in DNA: TGCAGTCCACCCCTCTTGGGTGAGCAGTACTTC. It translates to CSPPLLGEQYF.

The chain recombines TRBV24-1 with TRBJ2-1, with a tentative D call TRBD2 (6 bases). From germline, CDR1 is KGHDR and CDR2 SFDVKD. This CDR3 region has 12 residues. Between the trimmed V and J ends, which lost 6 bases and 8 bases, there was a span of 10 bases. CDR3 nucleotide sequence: TGTGCCACCAGTTTTTGGGGGGATGAGCAGTTCTTC. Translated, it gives CATSFWGDEQFF.

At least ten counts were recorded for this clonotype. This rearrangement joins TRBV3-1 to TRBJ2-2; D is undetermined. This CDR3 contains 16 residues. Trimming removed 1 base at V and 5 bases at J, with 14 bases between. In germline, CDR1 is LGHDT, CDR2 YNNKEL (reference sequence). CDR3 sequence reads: CASSQGSAALTGELFF. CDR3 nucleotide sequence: TGTGCCAGCAGCCAAGGGTCGGCGGCGTTAACCGGGGAGCTGTTTTTT.

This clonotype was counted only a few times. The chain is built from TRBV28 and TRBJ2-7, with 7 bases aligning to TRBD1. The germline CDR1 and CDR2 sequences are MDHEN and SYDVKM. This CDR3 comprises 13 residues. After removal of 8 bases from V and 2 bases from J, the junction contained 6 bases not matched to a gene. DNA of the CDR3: TGTGCCAGCGGGACAGTCCCCACCTACGAGCAGTACTTC. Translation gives CASGTVPTYEQYF.

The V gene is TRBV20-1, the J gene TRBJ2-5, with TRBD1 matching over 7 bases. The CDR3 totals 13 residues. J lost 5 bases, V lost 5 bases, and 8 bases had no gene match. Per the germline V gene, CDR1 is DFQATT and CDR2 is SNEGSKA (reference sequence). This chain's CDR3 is CSAHDRDAETQYF. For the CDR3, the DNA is TGCAGTGCTCACGACAGGGACGCGGAGACCCAGTACTTC.

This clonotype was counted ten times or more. CDR3 region: CSAQGDEQYF. In DNA, the CDR3 is TGCAGCGCCCAGGGAGACGAGCAGTACTTC. The chain uses TRBV29-1 and TRBJ2-7; either TRBD1 or TRBD2 may fit D (5 bases each). V was cut by 7 bases and J by 5 bases, with 9 bases left in between. Germline CDR1 reads SQVTM; CDR2 reads ANQGSEA. The CDR3 length is 10 residues.

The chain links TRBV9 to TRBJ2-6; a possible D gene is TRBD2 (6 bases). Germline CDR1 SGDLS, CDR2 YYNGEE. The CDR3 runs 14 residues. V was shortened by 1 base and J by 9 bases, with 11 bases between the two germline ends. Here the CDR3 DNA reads TGTGCCAGCAGCGTACCCGGGGGAGTCAACGTCCTGACTTTC. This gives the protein CASSVPGGVNVLTF. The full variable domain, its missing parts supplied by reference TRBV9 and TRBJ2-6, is DSGVTQTPKHLITATGQRVTLRCSPRSGDLSVYWYQQSLDQGLQFLIQYYNGEERAKGNILERFSAQQFPDLHSELNLSSLELGDSALYFCASSVPGGVNVLTFGAGSRLTVL.

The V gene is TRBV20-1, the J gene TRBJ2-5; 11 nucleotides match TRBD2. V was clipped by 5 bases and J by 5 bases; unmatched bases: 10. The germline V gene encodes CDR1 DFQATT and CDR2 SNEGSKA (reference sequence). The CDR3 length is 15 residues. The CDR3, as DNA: TGCAGTGCTGGCGAAATAGCGGGAGGGCCGGAGACCCAGTACTTC. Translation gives CSAGEIAGGPETQYF.

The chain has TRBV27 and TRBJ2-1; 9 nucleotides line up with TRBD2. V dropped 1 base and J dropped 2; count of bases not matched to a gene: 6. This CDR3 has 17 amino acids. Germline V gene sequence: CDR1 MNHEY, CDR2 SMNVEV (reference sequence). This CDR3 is CASSLLTASGTYNEQFF. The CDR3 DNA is TGTGCCAGCAGTTTATTGACGGCTAGCGGGACCTACAATGAGCAGTTCTTC.

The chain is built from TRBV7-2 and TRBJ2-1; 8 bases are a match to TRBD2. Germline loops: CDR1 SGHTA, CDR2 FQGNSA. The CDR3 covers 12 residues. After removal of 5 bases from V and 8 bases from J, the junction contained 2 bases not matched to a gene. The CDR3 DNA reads TGTGCCAGCAGCCCCGGGGGGGATGAGCAGTTCTTC. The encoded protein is CASSPGGDEQFF.

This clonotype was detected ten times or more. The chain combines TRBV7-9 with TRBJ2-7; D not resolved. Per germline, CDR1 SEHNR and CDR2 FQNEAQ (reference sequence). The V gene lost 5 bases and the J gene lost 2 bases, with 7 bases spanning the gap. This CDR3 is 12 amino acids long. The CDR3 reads CASSPLPYEQYF. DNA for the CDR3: TGTGCCAGCAGCCCGCTCCCCTACGAGCAGTACTTC.

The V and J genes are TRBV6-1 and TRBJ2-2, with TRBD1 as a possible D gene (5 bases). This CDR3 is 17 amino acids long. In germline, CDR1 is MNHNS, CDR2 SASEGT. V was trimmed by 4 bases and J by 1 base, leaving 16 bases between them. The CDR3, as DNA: TGTGCCAGCAGTGGGACATTACGAGGACAGAACACCGGGGAGCTGTTTTTT. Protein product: CASSGTLRGQNTGELFF.

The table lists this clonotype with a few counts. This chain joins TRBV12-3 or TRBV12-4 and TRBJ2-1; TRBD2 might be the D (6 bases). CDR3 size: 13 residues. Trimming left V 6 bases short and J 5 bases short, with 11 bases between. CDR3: CASSHLANNEQFF. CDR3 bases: TGTGCCAGCAGCCACCTAGCGAACAATGAGCAGTTCTTC.

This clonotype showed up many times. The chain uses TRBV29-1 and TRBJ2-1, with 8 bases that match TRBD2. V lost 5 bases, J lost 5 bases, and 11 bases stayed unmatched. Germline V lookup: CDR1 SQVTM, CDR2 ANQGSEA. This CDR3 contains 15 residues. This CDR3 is CSVPPTSGWNNEQFF. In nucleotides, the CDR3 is TGCAGCGTTCCCCCAACTAGCGGATGGAACAATGAGCAGTTCTTC.

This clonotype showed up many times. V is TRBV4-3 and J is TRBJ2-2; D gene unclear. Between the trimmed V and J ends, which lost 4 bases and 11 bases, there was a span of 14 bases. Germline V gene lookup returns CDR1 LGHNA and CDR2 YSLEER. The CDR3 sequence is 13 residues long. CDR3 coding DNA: TGCGCCAGCAGCCCCTTGGGCGCGCGCGAGCTGTTTTTT. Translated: CASSPLGARELFF.

CDR3 bases: TGTGCCAGCAGCCAAGGAACCCTCGTAGGGGAGCGGGAGTACTACGAGCAGTACTTC. Translation gives CASSQGTLVGEREYYEQYF. The chain is built from TRBV4-2 and TRBJ2-7, with TRBD2 matching over 8 bases. Germline assignment: CDR1 LGHNA and CDR2 YNFKEQ. The CDR3 runs 19 residues. The J segment lost 3 bases and the V segment lost 1 base, leaving 17 bases of the junction unmatched.

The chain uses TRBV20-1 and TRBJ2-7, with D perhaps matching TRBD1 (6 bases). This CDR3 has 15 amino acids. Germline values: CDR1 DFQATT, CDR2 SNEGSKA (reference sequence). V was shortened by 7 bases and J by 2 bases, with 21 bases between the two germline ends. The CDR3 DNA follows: TGCAGTGTCGCGTACAGGGAGAAGGGACCCTACGAGCAGTACTTC. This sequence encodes CSVAYREKGPYEQYF.

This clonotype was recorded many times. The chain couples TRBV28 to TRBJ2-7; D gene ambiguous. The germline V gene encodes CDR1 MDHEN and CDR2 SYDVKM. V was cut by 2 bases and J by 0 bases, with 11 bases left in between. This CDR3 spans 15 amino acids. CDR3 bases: TGTGCCAGCAGTTTAAGTGGCAGTCTCTCCTACGAGCAGTACTTC. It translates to CASSLSGSLSYEQYF. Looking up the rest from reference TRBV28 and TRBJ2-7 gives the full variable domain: DVKVTQSSRYLVKRTGEKVFLECVQDMDHENMFWYRQDPGLGLRLIYFSYDVKMKEKGDIPEGYSVSREKKERFSLILESASTNQTSMYLCASSLSGSLSYEQYFGPGTRLTVT.

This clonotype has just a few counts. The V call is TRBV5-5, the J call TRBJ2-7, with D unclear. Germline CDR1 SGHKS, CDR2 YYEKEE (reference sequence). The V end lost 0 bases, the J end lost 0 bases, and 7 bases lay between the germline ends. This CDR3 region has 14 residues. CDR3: CASSLDVPSYEQYF. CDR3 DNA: TGTGCCAGCAGCTTGGACGTACCCTCCTACGAGCAGTACTTC.

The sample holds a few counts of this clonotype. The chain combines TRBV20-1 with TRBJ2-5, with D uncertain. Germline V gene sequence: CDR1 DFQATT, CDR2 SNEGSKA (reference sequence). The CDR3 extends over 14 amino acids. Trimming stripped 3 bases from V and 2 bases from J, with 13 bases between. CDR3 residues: CSASPWADQETQYF. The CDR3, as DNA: TGCAGTGCTAGCCCCTGGGCGGATCAAGAGACCCAGTACTTC.

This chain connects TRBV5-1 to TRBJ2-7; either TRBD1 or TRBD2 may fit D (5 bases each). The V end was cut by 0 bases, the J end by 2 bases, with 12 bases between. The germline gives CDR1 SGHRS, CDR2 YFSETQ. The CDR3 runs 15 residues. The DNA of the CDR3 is TGCGCCAGCAGCTTGGTTGCAGGGACGCCCTACGAGCAGTACTTC. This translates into CASSLVAGTPYEQYF. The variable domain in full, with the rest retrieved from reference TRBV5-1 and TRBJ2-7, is KAGVTQTPRYLIKTRGQQVTLSCSPISGHRSVSWYQQTPGQGLQFLFEYFSETQRNKGNFPGRFSGRQFSNSRSEMNVSTLELGDSALYLCASSLVAGTPYEQYFGPGTRLTVT.

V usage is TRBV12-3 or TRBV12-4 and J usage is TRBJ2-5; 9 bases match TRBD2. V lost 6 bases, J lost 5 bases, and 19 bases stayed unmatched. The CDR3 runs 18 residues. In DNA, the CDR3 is TGTGCCAGCAGCCCCAACGCGGCCAGACTAGCGGCCGCGGAGACCCAGTACTTC. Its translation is CASSPNAARLAAAETQYF.

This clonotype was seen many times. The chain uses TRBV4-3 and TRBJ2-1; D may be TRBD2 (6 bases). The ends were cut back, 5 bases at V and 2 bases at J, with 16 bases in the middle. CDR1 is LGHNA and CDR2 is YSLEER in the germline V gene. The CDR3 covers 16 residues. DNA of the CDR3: TGCGCCAGCAGCTTAGTCGGGACTTTAACCTACAATGAGCAGTTCTTC. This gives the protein CASSLVGTLTYNEQFF.

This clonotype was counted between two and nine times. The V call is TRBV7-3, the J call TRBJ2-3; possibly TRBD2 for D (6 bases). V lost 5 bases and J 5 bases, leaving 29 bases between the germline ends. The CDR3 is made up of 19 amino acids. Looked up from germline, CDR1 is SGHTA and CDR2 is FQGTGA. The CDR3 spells CASSQLPRDFTKRGDTQYF. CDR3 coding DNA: TGTGCCAGCAGCCAACTGCCCCGGGACTTCACTAAGAGGGGAGATACGCAGTATTTT.

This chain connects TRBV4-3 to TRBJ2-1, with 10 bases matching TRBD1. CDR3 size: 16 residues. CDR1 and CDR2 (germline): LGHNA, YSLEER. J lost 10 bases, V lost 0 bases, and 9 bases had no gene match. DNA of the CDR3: TGCGCCAGCAGCCAAGACCTGGGACAGGGGACTTTCGAGCAGTTCTTC. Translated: CASSQDLGQGTFEQFF.

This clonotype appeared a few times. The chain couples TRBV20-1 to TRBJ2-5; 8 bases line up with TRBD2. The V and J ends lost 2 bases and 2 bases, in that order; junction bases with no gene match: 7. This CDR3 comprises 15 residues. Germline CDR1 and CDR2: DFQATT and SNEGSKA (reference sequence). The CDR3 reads CSARSSSGLQETQYF. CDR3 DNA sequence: TGCAGTGCTAGATCATCTAGCGGGCTACAAGAGACCCAGTACTTC.

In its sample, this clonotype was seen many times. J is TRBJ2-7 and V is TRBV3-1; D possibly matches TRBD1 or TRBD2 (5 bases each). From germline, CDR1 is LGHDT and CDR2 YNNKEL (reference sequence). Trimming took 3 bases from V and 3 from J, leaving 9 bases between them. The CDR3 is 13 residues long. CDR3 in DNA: TGTGCCAGCAGCCACGGGGCCTTCTACGAGCAGTACTTC. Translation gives CASSHGAFYEQYF.

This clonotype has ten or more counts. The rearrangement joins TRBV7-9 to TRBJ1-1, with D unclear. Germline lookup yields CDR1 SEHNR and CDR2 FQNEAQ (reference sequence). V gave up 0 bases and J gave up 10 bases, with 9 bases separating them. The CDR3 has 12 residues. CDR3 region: CASSLAVGRAFF. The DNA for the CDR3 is TGTGCCAGCAGCTTAGCGGTCGGAAGAGCTTTCTTT. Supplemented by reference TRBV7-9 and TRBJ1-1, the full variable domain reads DTGVSQNPRHKITKRGQNVTFRCDPISEHNRLYWYRQTLGQGPEFLTYFQNEAQLEKSRLLSDRFSAERPKGSFSTLEIQRTEQGDSAMYLCASSLAVGRAFFGQGTRLTVV.

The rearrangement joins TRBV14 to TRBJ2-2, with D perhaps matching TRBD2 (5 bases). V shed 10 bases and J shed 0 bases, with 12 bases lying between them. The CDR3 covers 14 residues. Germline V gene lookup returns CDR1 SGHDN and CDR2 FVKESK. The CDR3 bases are TGTGCCACCCGCCGGACTGCGAACACCGGGGAGCTGTTTTTT. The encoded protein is CATRRTANTGELFF.